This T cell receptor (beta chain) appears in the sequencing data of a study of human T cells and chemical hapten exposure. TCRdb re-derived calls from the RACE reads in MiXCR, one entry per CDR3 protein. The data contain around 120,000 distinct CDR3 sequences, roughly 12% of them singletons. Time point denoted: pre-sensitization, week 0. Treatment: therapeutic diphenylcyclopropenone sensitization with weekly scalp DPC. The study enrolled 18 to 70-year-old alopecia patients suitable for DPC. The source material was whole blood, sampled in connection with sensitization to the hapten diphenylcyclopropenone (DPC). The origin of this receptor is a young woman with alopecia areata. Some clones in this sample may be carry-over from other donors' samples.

The CDR3 DNA reads TGTGCCACCAGCGGCAGGGGGCAGGGTAATGAAAAACTGTTTTTT. Its translation is CATSGRGQGNEKLFF. V and J are TRBV15 and TRBJ1-4; 8 bases map to TRBD1. The junction had 6 bases not matched to a gene; V was cut back by 5 bases and J by 4 bases. Germline CDR1 reads LNHNV; CDR2 reads YYDKDF (reference sequence). The CDR3 runs 15 residues.